Listed here are 24 T cell receptor beta chains from one sample, sequenced in a study of cytomegalovirus exposure and HLA in healthy donors. This PCR relied on a set of 60 Vbeta primers and 13 Jbeta primers. Sequenced by immunoSEQ multiplex PCR; TCRdb stores in-frame clones only, minus some. The table lists 90,000 to 130,000 clones. The sample consisted of PBMCs. The receptors stem from a man aged 30-40 years in good health and CMV-seronegative.

In DNA form, the CDR3 reads TGTGCCAGCTCAGAGACAGGGGGCACTGAAGCTTTCTTT. It translates to CASSETGGTEAFF. V and J are TRBV18 and TRBJ1-1; TRBD1 aligns across 9 bases. The CDR3 sequence is 13 residues long. From germline, CDR1 is KGHSH and CDR2 LQKENI. The V gene end was trimmed by 5 bases and the J gene end by 4 bases; junction bases not matched to a gene: 2.

This rearrangement joins TRBV20-1 to TRBJ1-1; 7 nucleotides agree with TRBD1. The CDR3 extends over 10 amino acids. Trimming took 7 bases from V and 10 from J; bases not matched to a gene: 6. Germline V gene data show CDR1 as DFQATT and CDR2 as SNEGSKA (reference sequence). CDR3 bases: TGCAGTGGCCCGGGACAGAGAGCTTTCTTT. Amino acid sequence: CSGPGQRAFF.

V is TRBV7-3 and J is TRBJ2-7, with D possibly TRBD1 on 6 matching bases. This CDR3 region has 13 residues. Germline V gives CDR1 SGHTA, CDR2 FQGTGA. Between the trimmed V and J ends, which lost 4 bases and 5 bases, there was a span of 12 bases. DNA of the CDR3: TGTGCCAGCAGCTGGGGGCAAGGTGACGAGCAGTACTTC. It translates to CASSWGQGDEQYF. The whole variable domain, remainder taken from reference TRBV7-3 and TRBJ2-7, is GAGVSQTPSNKVTEKGKYVELRCDPISGHTALYWYRQSLGQGPEFLIYFQGTGAADDSGLPNDRFFAVRPEGSVSTLKIQRTERGDSAVYLCASSWGQGDEQYFGPGTRLTVT.

The chain combines TRBV5-1 with TRBJ1-1; 9 nucleotides match TRBD1. With V trimmed by 1 base and J by 4 bases, 5 bases remained unmatched. The CDR3 is 15 amino acids. Germline loops: CDR1 SGHRS, CDR2 YFSETQ. The CDR3 DNA sequence: TGCGCCAGCAGCTTGTGGGACAGGGTGGGCACTGAAGCTTTCTTT. It is translated as CASSLWDRVGTEAFF.

This chain links TRBV4-3 with TRBJ2-2, with D uncertain. Deletions cut 0 bases from V and 8 bases from J, with 13 bases between. Germline V CDR1 and CDR2: LGHNA, YSLEER. The CDR3 is 15 residues long. The CDR3 region has the DNA TGCGCCAGCAGCCAAGATTATAACCTCAGGGGGGAGCTGTTTTTT. Translation: CASSQDYNLRGELFF.

V is TRBV7-9 and J is TRBJ1-3; D is uncertain. The germline V gene encodes CDR1 SEHNR and CDR2 FQNEAQ (reference sequence). V was shortened by 4 bases and J by 0 bases, with 13 bases between the two germline ends. The CDR3 extends over 16 amino acids. This CDR3 is CASSSTEISSGNTIYF. CDR3 DNA: TGTGCCAGCAGCTCAACGGAGATTAGCTCTGGAAACACCATATATTTT.

This chain links TRBV5-1 with TRBJ2-7; D may be TRBD1 (5 bases). CDR3 size: 12 residues. Germline CDR1 and CDR2: SGHRS and YFSETQ. The V end was cut by 7 bases, the J end by 0 bases, with 8 bases between. For the CDR3, the DNA is TGCGCCAGCTCGACAGACTCCTACGAGCAGTACTTC. Its protein product is CASSTDSYEQYF.

The rearrangement uses TRBV6-5 and TRBJ2-7; TRBD1 aligns across 7 bases. Germline-derived CDR1 and CDR2 are MNHEY and SVGAGI. CDR3 length equals 13 residues. V was pared by 5 bases and J by 9 bases, with 10 bases of the junction left unmatched. This chain's CDR3 is CASSATEGAGQYF. DNA of the CDR3: TGTGCCAGCAGTGCCACAGAGGGGGCGGGGCAGTACTTC.

This rearrangement joins TRBV5-1 to TRBJ2-1, with D perhaps TRBD1 (5 bases). The CDR3 is made up of 16 amino acids. V lost 4 bases and J 9 bases, leaving 23 bases between the germline ends. Germline V CDR1 and CDR2: SGHRS, YFSETQ. CDR3: CASSPGHRAAGGEQFF. In nucleotides, the CDR3 is TGCGCCAGCAGCCCCGGACACCGGGCCGCTGGTGGTGAGCAGTTCTTC.

The gene calls are TRBV4-2 and TRBJ2-7, with D perhaps TRBD1 (7 bases). Between the trimmed V and J ends, which lost 3 bases and 7 bases, there was a span of 25 bases. The CDR3 covers 17 residues. From germline, CDR1 is LGHNA and CDR2 YNFKEQ. Here the CDR3 reads CASSQSGGWTGPEEQYF. CDR3 bases: TGTGCCAGCAGCCAGTCCGGGGGATGGACAGGCCCGGAAGAGCAGTACTTC.

The chain couples TRBV29-1 to TRBJ2-7; D is perhaps TRBD2 (5 bases). With 3 bases removed from V and 3 bases from J, the gap between germline ends came to 9 bases. The CDR3 is 12 amino acids. The germline V gene has CDR1 SQVTM and CDR2 ANQGSEA. Written as DNA, the CDR3 is TGCAGCGTTGACAGGAGGTACTACGAGCAGTACTTC. Amino acid sequence: CSVDRRYYEQYF.

The chain is built from TRBV9 and TRBJ1-1; a weak D match, TRBD1 (5 bases). The V end lost 0 bases, the J end lost 5 bases, and 17 bases lay between the germline ends. From germline, CDR1 is SGDLS and CDR2 YYNGEE. CDR3 length equals 16 residues. The CDR3 nucleotides are TGTGCCAGCAGCGTAGATACCAGGGCCCAGGTTACTGAAGCTTTCTTT. Its protein is CASSVDTRAQVTEAFF. Using reference TRBV9 and TRBJ1-1 for the parts outside the CDR3, the full variable domain is DSGVTQTPKHLITATGQRVTLRCSPRSGDLSVYWYQQSLDQGLQFLIQYYNGEERAKGNILERFSAQQFPDLHSELNLSSLELGDSALYFCASSVDTRAQVTEAFFGQGTRLTVV.

V gene TRBV11-2 combines with J gene TRBJ1-3; D remains ambiguous. Germline loops: CDR1 SGHAT, CDR2 FQNNGV. The CDR3 runs to 17 residues. V lost 7 bases, J lost 0 bases, and 19 bases lay in between. CDR3 region: CASTPLTGPRSGNTIYF. The CDR3 DNA reads TGTGCCAGCACCCCCCTTACGGGTCCTCGCTCTGGAAACACCATATATTTT.

The chain joins TRBV2 to TRBJ2-3; 8 positions match TRBD1. The length of the CDR3 is 15 residues. With 7 bases clipped from V and 4 bases from J, the junction kept 10 bases outside the gene matches. CDR1 is SNHLY and CDR2 is FYNNEI in the germline V gene. The CDR3: CASTGQGREADTQYF. CDR3 nucleotide sequence: TGTGCCAGCACCGGACAGGGAAGGGAGGCAGATACGCAGTATTTT.

DNA for the CDR3: TGTGCCAGCAGTTACTCGTGGCAGGGTAGCAAAAACATTCAGTACTTC. As protein: CASSYSWQGSKNIQYF. The chain links TRBV6-5 to TRBJ2-4; D possibly corresponds to TRBD1 (5 bases). Trimming removed 0 bases from V and 3 bases from J, with 12 bases in between. Germline V lookup: CDR1 MNHEY, CDR2 SVGAGI. The CDR3 runs to 16 residues.

The chain recombines TRBV5-1 with TRBJ1-2; D perhaps matches TRBD1 (5 bases). The V end lost 2 bases, the J end lost 4 bases, and 12 bases lay between the germline ends. From germline, CDR1 is SGHRS and CDR2 YFSETQ. This CDR3 contains 14 residues. In DNA, the CDR3 is TGCGCCAGCAGCTTACTGGACACTCTCTATGGCTACACCTTC. This codes for CASSLLDTLYGYTF.

V usage is TRBV7-7 and J usage is TRBJ2-5, with D possibly being TRBD2 (7 bases). The J call may not be correct, given that the DNA end is closer to TRBJ2-7. The CDR3 runs to 15 residues. The germline V gene has CDR1 SSHAT and CDR2 FNYEAQ (reference sequence). CDR3 sequence (DNA): TGTGCCAGCAGCCGAGGAGGGGGGGGCGCAAACGAGCAGTACTTC. Its protein is CASSRGGGGANEQYF.

The V and J genes are TRBV5-4 and TRBJ1-1; 7 bases line up with TRBD1. The germline V gene has CDR1 SGHNT and CDR2 YYREEE (reference sequence). This CDR3 spans 14 amino acids. V gave up 3 bases and J gave up 0 bases; unmatched junction bases: 2. The CDR3 loop is CASSSGQVNTEAFF. The CDR3 nucleotides are TGTGCCAGCAGCTCTGGACAGGTGAACACTGAAGCTTTCTTT.

The rearrangement uses TRBV5-1 and TRBJ2-2, with D tentatively TRBD1 (5 bases). CDR1 is SGHRS, CDR2 YFSETQ, per germline. The CDR3 is 15 amino acids. V was trimmed by 1 base and J by 1 base, leaving 8 bases between them. This CDR3 is CASSLSRGNTGELFF. The CDR3 DNA sequence: TGCGCCAGCAGCTTGAGTAGGGGGAACACCGGGGAGCTGTTTTTT.

The gene calls are TRBV19 and TRBJ2-6, with 9 bases that match TRBD1. The length of the CDR3 is 14 residues. The V gene end was trimmed by 8 bases and the J gene end by 6 bases; junction bases not matched to a gene: 5. Looked up from germline, CDR1 is LNHDA and CDR2 is SQIVND (reference sequence). CDR3 protein: CASSTGGVANVLTF. The CDR3 nucleotides read TGTGCCAGTTCTACAGGGGGCGTGGCCAACGTCCTGACTTTC. The complete variable domain, with remaining parts taken from reference TRBV19 and TRBJ2-6, reads DGGITQSPKYLFRKEGQNVTLSCEQNLNHDAMYWYRQDPGQGLRLIYYSQIVNDFQKGDIAEGYSVSREKKESFPLTVTSAQKNPTAFYLCASSTGGVANVLTFGAGSRLTVL.

V is TRBV5-8 and J is TRBJ2-1, with 8 bases lining up with TRBD2. V shed 4 bases and J 5 bases; nucleotides not matched to a gene: 8. The CDR3 is 15 residues long. In germline, CDR1 is SGHTS, CDR2 YDEGEE. CDR3 region: CASSVAGGRNNEQFF. In DNA, the CDR3 is TGTGCCAGCAGCGTGGCGGGGGGCCGGAACAATGAGCAGTTCTTC.

The chain is built from TRBV5-1 and TRBJ2-5; 8 bases match TRBD1. Germline V gene sequence: CDR1 SGHRS, CDR2 YFSETQ. J lost 5 bases, V lost 4 bases, and 7 bases had no gene match. The CDR3 is made up of 14 amino acids. DNA for the CDR3: TGCGCCAGCAGCGACCAGGGGGCGGGGGAGACCCAGTACTTC. This sequence encodes CASSDQGAGETQYF.

The DNA of the CDR3 is TGCGCCAGCAGCTTGGCCGGGACAGGCCCCTATGGCTACACCTTC. It specifies CASSLAGTGPYGYTF. V usage is TRBV5-1 and J usage is TRBJ1-2; 8 bases fit TRBD1. V trimming: 0 bases; J trimming: 4 bases; junction bases outside the gene matches: 5. This CDR3 comprises 15 residues. The germline gives CDR1 SGHRS, CDR2 YFSETQ.

The genes are TRBV18 and TRBJ2-1; D perhaps matches TRBD2 (5 bases). This CDR3 spans 17 amino acids. The V gene's germline CDR1 is KGHSH and CDR2 LQKENI. The V end lost 3 bases, the J end lost 9 bases, and 24 bases lay between the germline ends. The CDR3 nucleotides read TGTGCCAGCTCACCCAACACGGCGACATGGGGTCGGGGTGAGCAGTTCTTC. Protein: CASSPNTATWGRGEQFF.